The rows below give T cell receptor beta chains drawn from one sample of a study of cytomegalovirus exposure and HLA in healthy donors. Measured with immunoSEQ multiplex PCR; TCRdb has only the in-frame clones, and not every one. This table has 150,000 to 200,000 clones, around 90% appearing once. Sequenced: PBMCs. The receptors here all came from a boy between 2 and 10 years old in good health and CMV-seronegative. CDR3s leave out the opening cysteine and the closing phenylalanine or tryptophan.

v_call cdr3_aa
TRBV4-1 ASSQDARGANEKLF
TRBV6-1 ATAWEGPGDTQY
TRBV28 ASSSGGRADTQY
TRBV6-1 ASIPGPNTGELF
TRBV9 ASSVEARLATGELF
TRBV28 ASSSRGQGAF
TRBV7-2 ASSSPPQGSGNTIY
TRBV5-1 ASSLEGTPNQPQH
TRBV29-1 SVEGATSGDTTDTQY
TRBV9 ASSVGAESTDTQY
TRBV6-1 ASRGTNLYGYT
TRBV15 ATGTGGKTGANVLT
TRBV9 ASSVAAAYNSPLH
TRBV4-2 ASSQDRDFYNEQF
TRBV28 ASSLTTGVVETQY
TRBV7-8 ASSLEGSNQPQH
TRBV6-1 ASRSTGTYEQY
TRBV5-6 ASSPQDRGLDGYT
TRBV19 ASSMGQGGEKLF
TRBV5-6 ASSLAEGDQPQH
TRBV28 ASSSTGVIGEQY
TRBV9 ASSVQGTDTQY